Following are 22 T cell receptor beta chains from one sample sequenced in a study of T-cell reconstitution after alpha-beta-depleted transplantation in children. The library targeted TCRbeta and was prepared with unique molecular identifiers. MiXCR, run by TCRdb on the PCR reads, gives a single entry per CDR3 protein. The sample shows 610,000 or so distinct CDR3 sequences, 27% of them seen only once. Sequencing was performed on PBMCs, taken before TCRalphabeta/CD19-depleted stem cell transplant. Every receptor here comes from a boy under three years old with Wiskott-Aldrich syndrome, due to receive a stem cell transplant.

This clonotype has only a few counts. This chain uses TRBV7-9 with TRBJ1-1; 7 bases are shared with TRBD1. Trimming cost V 5 bases and J 11 bases; bases outside gene matches: 11. The CDR3 is 13 residues long. The germline gives CDR1 SEHNR, CDR2 FQNEAQ (reference sequence). CDR3 loop: CASSRHQGVGAFF. The CDR3 DNA follows: TGTGCCAGCAGCAGACACCAGGGGGTTGGTGCTTTCTTT.

This chain links TRBV20-1 with TRBJ2-3; D gene uncertain. Looked up from germline, CDR1 is DFQATT and CDR2 is SNEGSKA (reference sequence). Trimming pared 3 bases from V and 6 bases from J, leaving 16 bases between. This CDR3 contains 14 residues. CDR3 bases: TGCAGTGCTAGGGCCCCCATCCACGCGGATACGCAGTATTTT. Residues: CSARAPIHADTQYF.

This clonotype came up a few times. The rearrangement links TRBV29-1 to TRBJ1-1; D perhaps matches TRBD1 (6 bases). CDR1 is SQVTM and CDR2 is ANQGSEA in the germline V gene. CDR3 length: 11 amino acids. V lost 6 bases to trimming and J lost 4 bases, with 9 bases between them. This CDR3 reads CSVNRVTEAFF. The CDR3 DNA follows: TGCAGCGTCAACAGGGTCACTGAAGCTTTCTTT.

This chain uses TRBV5-1 with TRBJ2-3; maybe TRBD2 (6 bases). V dropped 3 bases and J dropped 1 base, with 9 bases sitting between them. From germline, CDR1 is SGHRS and CDR2 YFSETQ. There are 14 residues in the CDR3. CDR3 nucleotides: TGCGCCAGCAGCTGGCGGGACGGCACAGATACGCAGTATTTT. Amino acid sequence: CASSWRDGTDTQYF. Looking up the rest from reference TRBV5-1 and TRBJ2-3 gives the full variable domain: KAGVTQTPRYLIKTRGQQVTLSCSPISGHRSVSWYQQTPGQGLQFLFEYFSETQRNKGNFPGRFSGRQFSNSRSEMNVSTLELGDSALYLCASSWRDGTDTQYFGPGTRLTVL.

The chain recombines TRBV5-1 with TRBJ2-1; D gene ambiguous. The CDR3 is 15 residues long. V lost 3 bases and J lost 15, with 25 bases in between. Per germline, CDR1 SGHRS and CDR2 YFSETQ. CDR3 residues: CASSSDPLLGNVPFF. The CDR3 DNA follows: TGCGCCAGCAGCTCGGACCCTCTCTTAGGGAACGTGCCGTTCTTC.

The chain couples TRBV5-1 to TRBJ2-1; TRBD2 matches 11 bases. CDR1 is SGHRS, CDR2 YFSETQ, per germline. The length of the CDR3 is 17 residues. The V and J ends lost 4 bases and 5 bases, in that order; junction bases with no gene match: 11. CDR3 sequence reads: CASSPWPGSGRDNEQFF. The CDR3 bases are TGCGCCAGCAGCCCCTGGCCGGGTAGCGGGAGGGACAATGAGCAGTTCTTC.

J is TRBJ2-7 and V is TRBV6-1; D could derive from TRBD1 or TRBD2 (5 bases each). Trimming shortened V by 7 bases and J by 7 bases, and 23 bases separated the two germline ends. This CDR3 spans 15 amino acids. Germline V gene lookup returns CDR1 MNHNS and CDR2 SASEGT. CDR3 residues: CASTSFGTLVREQYF. Written as DNA, the CDR3 is TGTGCCAGCACCTCATTCGGGACCCTGGTGAGGGAGCAGTACTTC.

This chain connects TRBV18 to TRBJ2-6; 9 nucleotides agree with TRBD1. From germline, CDR1 is KGHSH and CDR2 LQKENI. The CDR3 extends over 18 amino acids. J gave up 2 bases and V 2 bases, and 7 bases lay outside the gene matches. CDR3 DNA: TGTGCCAGCTCACCAATAATCACAGGGGGCCCTGGGGCCAACGTCCTGACTTTC. This sequence encodes CASSPIITGGPGANVLTF.

This clonotype was detected only a few times. The chain joins TRBV5-1 to TRBJ2-7, with 7 bases matching TRBD1. V dropped 3 bases and J dropped 4; count of bases not matched to a gene: 7. Germline-derived CDR1 and CDR2 are SGHRS and YFSETQ. CDR3 length: 14 residues. The CDR3 DNA follows: TGCGCCAGCAGCTCGGGACAGTGGGTGTACGAGCAGTACTTC. This codes for CASSSGQWVYEQYF.

The V gene is TRBV4-2, the J gene TRBJ1-1, with D tentatively TRBD1 (5 bases). Trimming removed 0 bases at V and 1 base at J, with 9 bases between. Germline CDR1 is LGHNA and CDR2 is YNFKEQ. This CDR3 is built from 15 residues. In DNA, the CDR3 is TGTGCCAGCAGCCAAGACAGGGTGGGGAACACTGAAGCTTTCTTT. Protein product: CASSQDRVGNTEAFF.

This clonotype was seen a few times. This chain joins TRBV5-1 and TRBJ2-1, with 8 bases matching TRBD2. Germline V gives CDR1 SGHRS, CDR2 YFSETQ. CDR3 length: 15 residues. V lost 2 bases, J lost 7 bases, and 8 bases stayed unmatched. The CDR3 reads CASSFIPGGLNEQFF. Here the CDR3 DNA reads TGCGCCAGCAGCTTCATTCCGGGAGGGCTAAATGAGCAGTTCTTC.

This clonotype occurred a few times. The gene calls are TRBV20-1 and TRBJ2-2, with 10 nucleotides matching TRBD1. Germline lookup yields CDR1 DFQATT and CDR2 SNEGSKA (reference sequence). Trimming took 1 base from V and 4 from J; bases not matched to a gene: 6. The CDR3 is 16 residues long. CDR3 DNA sequence: TGCAGTGCTAGAGTCAGGGGACAGGGGAGCACCGGGGAGCTGTTTTTT. Its translation: CSARVRGQGSTGELFF.

In this sample, this clonotype turned up a few times. This chain uses TRBV5-1 with TRBJ2-4; 11 nucleotides line up with TRBD2. V lost 0 bases and J lost 9; bases outside the gene matches: 14. Per germline, CDR1 SGHRS and CDR2 YFSETQ. The CDR3 loop spans 18 amino acids. In DNA form, the CDR3 reads TGCGCCAGCAGCTTGGCCTTACCACTAGCGGGAGAGGGGGGCATTCAGTACTTC. Translation gives CASSLALPLAGEGGIQYF.

This chain connects TRBV5-6 to TRBJ2-1; 9 bases fit TRBD2. Germline V CDR1 and CDR2: SGHDT, YYEEEE. This CDR3 spans 16 amino acids. Trimming at V came to 3 bases and at J to 3 bases, leaving 7 bases not matched to a gene. The DNA of the CDR3 is TGTGCCAGCAGCTGGAAATTTAGCGGGAGCTACAATGAGCAGTTCTTC. Its protein is CASSWKFSGSYNEQFF.

The chain couples TRBV7-7 to TRBJ2-5; a possible D gene is TRBD2 (6 bases). Germline V gives CDR1 SSHAT, CDR2 FNYEAQ (reference sequence). This CDR3 contains 15 residues. Trimming pared 5 bases from V and 5 bases from J, leaving 18 bases between. Written as DNA, the CDR3 is TGTGCCAGCAGCCAGCGGTGGGGGGATCGGGAGACCCAGTACTTC. Protein sequence: CASSQRWGDRETQYF.

The genes are TRBV6-1 and TRBJ1-5; D gene unclear. CDR1 MNHNS and CDR2 SASEGT come from the germline V gene. CDR3 length equals 13 residues. The germline V and J ends were trimmed by 6 bases and 5 bases, with 11 bases remaining between them. CDR3 amino acids: CASSRSLDQPQHF. CDR3 coding DNA: TGTGCCAGCAGCCGTTCCCTCGATCAGCCCCAGCATTTT.

The V call is TRBV25-1, the J call TRBJ1-6, with D possibly being TRBD1 (6 bases). CDR1 is MGHDK, CDR2 SYGVNS, per germline. The CDR3 loop spans 16 amino acids. V gave up 3 bases and J gave up 7 bases, with 16 bases separating them. CDR3 nucleotides: TGTGCCAGCAGTGATGAAAACAGGGTGTGGAATTCACCCCTCCACTTT. Translation: CASSDENRVWNSPLHF.

The sample holds one count of this clonotype. Mismatch with germline at one junction end may stem from a read error. The CDR3 DNA reads as TGTGCCAGCAGCCTTAGGTCCGGGACCTCCTACAATGACCAGTTCTTC. As protein: CASSLRSGTSYNDQFF. The rearrangement joins TRBV7-2 to TRBJ2-1; D might be TRBD1 or TRBD2, each matching 5 bases. Germline V gives CDR1 SGHTA, CDR2 FQGNSA. The CDR3 sequence is 16 residues long.

The chain is built from TRBV5-1 and TRBJ2-3; 11 bases match TRBD2. The J segment lost 5 bases and the V segment lost 4 bases, leaving 9 bases of the junction unmatched. From germline, CDR1 is SGHRS and CDR2 YFSETQ. The CDR3 extends over 16 amino acids. For the CDR3, the DNA is TGCGCCAGCAGCCAAACTAGCGGGAGTCTGAAAGATACGCAGTATTTT. This sequence encodes CASSQTSGSLKDTQYF.

The chain has TRBV12-3 or TRBV12-4 and TRBJ1-5; 8 positions match TRBD1. This CDR3 spans 14 amino acids. Germline trimming cut 8 bases from V and 1 base from J; bases unmatched to any gene: 4. This chain's CDR3 is CASGQGGSNQPQHF. DNA of the CDR3: TGTGCCAGCGGACAGGGTGGAAGCAATCAGCCCCAGCATTTT.

V and J are TRBV5-1 and TRBJ1-1; D is unresolved. CDR3 size: 15 residues. The V gene lost 0 bases and the J gene lost 3 bases, with 12 bases spanning the gap. Germline CDR1 and CDR2: SGHRS and YFSETQ. The CDR3 sequence is CASSLASVWDTEAFF. Here the CDR3 DNA reads TGCGCCAGCAGCTTGGCCTCAGTGTGGGACACTGAAGCTTTCTTT.

CDR3: CAISNDRRSYEQYF. As DNA, the CDR3 is TGTGCCATCTCCAATGACCGGAGATCCTACGAGCAGTACTTC. The rearrangement links TRBV10-3 to TRBJ2-7; D unclear. Trimming left V 8 bases short and J 1 base short, with 15 bases between. Germline V gene lookup returns CDR1 ENHRY and CDR2 SYGVKD. CDR3 length: 14 residues.